The clone carrying this T cell receptor beta chain was observed many times. Antigen specificity is unknown. This sample was taken from a study of blood T cells in healthy people across ages. Each sample gave at least 7 million isolated PBMCs. There were at least 6 micrograms of total RNA extracted from every sample. A second PCR of about 7 to 12 cycles used a sample-barcoded 5' primer and a J-beta primer mix. TCRdb reprocessed the 5' RACE reads via MiXCR and lists one record per CDR3 protein. The data hold some 1.5 million distinct CDR3 sequences, with about 30% observed a single time. General study points: As age increased, TCR beta diversity per million T cells fell in a roughly linear fashion. Whereas aged donors had fewer naive CD4+ cells, long-lived donors had more of them and higher diversity.

This CDR3 has 17 amino acids. With 1 base clipped from V and 0 bases from J, the junction kept 5 bases outside the gene matches. CDR1 and CDR2 from the germline V gene are SGHTA and FQGNSA. Sequencing was performed on blood. The genes are TRBV7-2 and TRBJ2-4; 8 bases map to TRBD2. This sequence was found in a woman aged 25 to 39 in good health. The DNA of the CDR3 is TGTGCCAGCAGCTTAGTCGTAGCGGGACTAGCCAAAAACATTCAGTACTTC. Protein sequence: CASSLVVAGLAKNIQYF.